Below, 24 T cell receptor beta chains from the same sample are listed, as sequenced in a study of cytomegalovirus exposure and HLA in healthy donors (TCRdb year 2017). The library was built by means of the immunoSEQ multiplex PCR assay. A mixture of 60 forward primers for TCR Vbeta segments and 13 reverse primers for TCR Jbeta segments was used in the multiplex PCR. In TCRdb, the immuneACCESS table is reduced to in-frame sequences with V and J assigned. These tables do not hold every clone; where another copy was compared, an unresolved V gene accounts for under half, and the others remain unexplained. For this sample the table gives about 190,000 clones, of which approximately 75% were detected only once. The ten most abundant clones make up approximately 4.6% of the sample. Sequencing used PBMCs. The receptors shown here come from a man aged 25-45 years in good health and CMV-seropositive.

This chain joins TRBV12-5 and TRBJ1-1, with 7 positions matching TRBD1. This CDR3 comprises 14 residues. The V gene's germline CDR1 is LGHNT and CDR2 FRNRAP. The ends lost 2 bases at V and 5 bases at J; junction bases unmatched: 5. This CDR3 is CASGLTGARTEAFF. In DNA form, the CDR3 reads TGTGCTAGTGGTTTGACAGGGGCAAGGACTGAAGCTTTCTTT.

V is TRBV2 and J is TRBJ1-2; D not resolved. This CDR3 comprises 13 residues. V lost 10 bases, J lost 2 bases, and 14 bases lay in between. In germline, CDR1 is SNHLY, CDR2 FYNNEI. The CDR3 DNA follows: TGTGCCAACGAGGGCCCGGCAAACTATGGCTACACCTTC. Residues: CANEGPANYGYTF.

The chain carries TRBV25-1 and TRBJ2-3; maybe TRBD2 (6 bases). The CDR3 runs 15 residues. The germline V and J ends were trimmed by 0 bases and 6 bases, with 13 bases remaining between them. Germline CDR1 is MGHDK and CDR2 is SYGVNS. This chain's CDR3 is CASSEYGGLGDTQYF. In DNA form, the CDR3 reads TGTGCCAGCAGTGAATATGGGGGGTTGGGGGATACGCAGTATTTT.

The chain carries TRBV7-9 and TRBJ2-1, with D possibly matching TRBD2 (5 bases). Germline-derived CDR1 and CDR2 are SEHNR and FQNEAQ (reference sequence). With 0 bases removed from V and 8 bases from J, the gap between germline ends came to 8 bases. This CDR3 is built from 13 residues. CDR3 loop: CASSLAEGYEQFF. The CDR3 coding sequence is TGTGCCAGCAGCTTAGCCGAGGGCTATGAGCAGTTCTTC. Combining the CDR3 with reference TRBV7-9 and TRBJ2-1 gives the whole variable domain DTGVSQNPRHKITKRGQNVTFRCDPISEHNRLYWYRQTLGQGPEFLTYFQNEAQLEKSRLLSDRFSAERPKGSFSTLEIQRTEQGDSAMYLCASSLAEGYEQFFGPGTRLTVL.

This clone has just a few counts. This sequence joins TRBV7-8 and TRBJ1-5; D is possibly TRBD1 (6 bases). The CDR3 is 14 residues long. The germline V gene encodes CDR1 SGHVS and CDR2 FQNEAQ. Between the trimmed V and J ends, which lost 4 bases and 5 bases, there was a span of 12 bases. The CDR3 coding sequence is TGTGCCAGCAGCTCCCACAGGGAAGATCAGCCCCAGCATTTT. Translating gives CASSSHREDQPQHF.

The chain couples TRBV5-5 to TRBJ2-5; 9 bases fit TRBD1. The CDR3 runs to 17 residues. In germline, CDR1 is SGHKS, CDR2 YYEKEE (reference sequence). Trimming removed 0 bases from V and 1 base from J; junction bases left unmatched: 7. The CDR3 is CASSLGATGGLQETQYF. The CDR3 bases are TGTGCCAGCAGCTTGGGCGCGACAGGGGGTCTCCAAGAGACCCAGTACTTC.

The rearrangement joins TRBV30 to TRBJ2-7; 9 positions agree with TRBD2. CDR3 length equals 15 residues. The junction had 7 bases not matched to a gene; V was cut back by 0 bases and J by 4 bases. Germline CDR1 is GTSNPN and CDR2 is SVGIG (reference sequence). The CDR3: CAWSVGVAGVYEQYF. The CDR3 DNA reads TGTGCCTGGAGTGTGGGGGTAGCGGGAGTTTACGAGCAGTACTTC.

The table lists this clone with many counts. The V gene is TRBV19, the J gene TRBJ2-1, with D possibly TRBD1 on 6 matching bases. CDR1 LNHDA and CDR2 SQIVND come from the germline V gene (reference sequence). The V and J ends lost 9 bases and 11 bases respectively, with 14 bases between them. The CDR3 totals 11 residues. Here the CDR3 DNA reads TGTGCCAGCAGGAAGGGGGTAAAGCAGTTCTTC. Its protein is CASRKGVKQFF.

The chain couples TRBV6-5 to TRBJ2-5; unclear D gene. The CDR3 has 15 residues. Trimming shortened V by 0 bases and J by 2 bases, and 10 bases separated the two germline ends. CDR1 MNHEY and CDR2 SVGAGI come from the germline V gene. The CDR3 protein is CASSYSYGQQETQYF. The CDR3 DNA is TGTGCCAGCAGTTACTCGTATGGCCAACAAGAGACCCAGTACTTC.

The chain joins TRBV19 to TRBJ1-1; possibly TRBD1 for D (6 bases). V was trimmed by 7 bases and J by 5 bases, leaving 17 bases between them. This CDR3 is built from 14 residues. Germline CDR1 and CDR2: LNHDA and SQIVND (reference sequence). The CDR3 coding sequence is TGTGCCAGTACCACTAGACAGGCTGGGACTGAAGCTTTCTTT. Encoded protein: CASTTRQAGTEAFF.

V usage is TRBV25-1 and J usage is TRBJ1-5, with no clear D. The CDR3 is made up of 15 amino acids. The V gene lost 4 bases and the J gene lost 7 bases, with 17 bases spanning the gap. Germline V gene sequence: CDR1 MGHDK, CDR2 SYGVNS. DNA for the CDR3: TGTGCCAGCAGTGCCTTCCCGAGGATCCGCCAGCCCCAGCATTTT. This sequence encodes CASSAFPRIRQPQHF. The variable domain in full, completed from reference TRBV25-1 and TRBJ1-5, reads EADIYQTPRYLVIGTGKKITLECSQTMGHDKMYWYQQDPGMELHLIHYSYGVNSTEKGDLSSESTVSRIRTEHFPLTLESARPSHTSQYLCASSAFPRIRQPQHFGDGTRLSIL.

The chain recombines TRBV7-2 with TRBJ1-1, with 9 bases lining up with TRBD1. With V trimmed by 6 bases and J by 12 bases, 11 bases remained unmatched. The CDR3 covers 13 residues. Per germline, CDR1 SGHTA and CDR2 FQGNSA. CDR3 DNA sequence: TGTGCCAGCAGACAACAAGACAGGGGGGAATCTTTCTTT. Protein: CASRQQDRGESFF.

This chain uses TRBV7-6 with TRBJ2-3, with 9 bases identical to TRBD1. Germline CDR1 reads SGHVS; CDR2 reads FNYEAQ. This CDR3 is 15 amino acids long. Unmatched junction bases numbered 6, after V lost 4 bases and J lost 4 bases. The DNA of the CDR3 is TGTGCCAGCAGCTCCGGGACAGGGATGGCAGATACGCAGTATTTT. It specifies CASSSGTGMADTQYF. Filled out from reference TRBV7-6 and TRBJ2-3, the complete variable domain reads GAGVSQSPRYKVTKRGQDVALRCDPISGHVSLYWYRQALGQGPEFLTYFNYEAQQDKSGLPNDRFSAERPEGSISTLTIQRTEQRDSAMYRCASSSGTGMADTQYFGPGTRLTVL.

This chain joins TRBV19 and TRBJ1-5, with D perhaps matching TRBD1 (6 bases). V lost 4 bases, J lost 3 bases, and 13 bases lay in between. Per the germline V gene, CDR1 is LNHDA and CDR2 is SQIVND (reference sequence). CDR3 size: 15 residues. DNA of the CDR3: TGTGCCAGTAGTACCGGGGGGGGCCTCAATCAGCCCCAGCATTTT. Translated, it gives CASSTGGGLNQPQHF. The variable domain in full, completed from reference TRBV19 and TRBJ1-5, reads DGGITQSPKYLFRKEGQNVTLSCEQNLNHDAMYWYRQDPGQGLRLIYYSQIVNDFQKGDIAEGYSVSREKKESFPLTVTSAQKNPTAFYLCASSTGGGLNQPQHFGDGTRLSIL.

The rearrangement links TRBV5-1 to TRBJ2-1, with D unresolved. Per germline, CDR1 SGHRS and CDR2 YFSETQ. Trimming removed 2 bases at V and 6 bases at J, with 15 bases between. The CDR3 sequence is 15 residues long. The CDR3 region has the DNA TGCGCCAGCAGCTTTGGTTCATGGTCCAGCAATGAGCAGTTCTTC. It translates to CASSFGSWSSNEQFF.

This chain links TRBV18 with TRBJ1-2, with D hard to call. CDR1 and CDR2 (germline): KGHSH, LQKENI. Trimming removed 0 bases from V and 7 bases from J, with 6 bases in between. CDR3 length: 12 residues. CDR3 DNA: TGTGCCAGCTCACCACCGGGGAGTGGCTACACCTTC. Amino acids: CASSPPGSGYTF.

The CDR3 bases are TGTGCCAGCAGCTTAGCGGGACAGGGAGAGGCCGAGCAGTACTTC. Translation: CASSLAGQGEAEQYF. The J gene is TRBJ2-5, the V gene TRBV7-2; 9 nucleotides agree with TRBD1. The J call may be faulty, since TRBJ2-7 better matches the DNA end. Germline V gene sequence: CDR1 SGHTA, CDR2 FQGNSA. The CDR3 runs 15 residues.

The CDR3 region has the DNA TGTGCCAGCAGCGCACAGGGCGAAGAGACCCAGTACTTC. Translation gives CASSAQGEETQYF. This chain links TRBV7-3 with TRBJ2-5; D perhaps matches TRBD1 (6 bases). Germline assignment: CDR1 SGHTA and CDR2 FQGTGA. The CDR3 consists of 13 residues. Trimming removed 5 bases from V and 3 bases from J, with 10 bases in between.

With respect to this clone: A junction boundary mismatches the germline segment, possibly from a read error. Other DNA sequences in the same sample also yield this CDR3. The CDR3 spells CASSVGRGSGRHEQFF. CDR3 nucleotide sequence: TGTGCTAGCAGCGTAGGGCGGGGCAGCGGGAGACATGAGCAGTTCTTC. This chain connects TRBV7-7 to TRBJ2-1; TRBD2 aligns across 8 bases. The CDR3 length is 16 residues. The germline gives CDR1 SSHAT, CDR2 FNYEAQ (reference sequence).

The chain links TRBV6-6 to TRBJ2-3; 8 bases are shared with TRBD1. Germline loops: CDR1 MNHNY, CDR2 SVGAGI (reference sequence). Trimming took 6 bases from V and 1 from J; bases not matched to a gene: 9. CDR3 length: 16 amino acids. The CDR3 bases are TGTGCCAGCAGGCACCCGGACAGGGCTGGCACAGATACGCAGTATTTT. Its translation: CASRHPDRAGTDTQYF.

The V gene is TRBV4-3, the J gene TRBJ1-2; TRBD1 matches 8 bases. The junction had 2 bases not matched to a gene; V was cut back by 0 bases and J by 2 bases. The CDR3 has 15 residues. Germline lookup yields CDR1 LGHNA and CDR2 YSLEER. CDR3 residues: CASSQDRGRNYGYTF. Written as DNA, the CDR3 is TGCGCCAGCAGCCAAGACAGGGGGCGAAACTATGGCTACACCTTC.

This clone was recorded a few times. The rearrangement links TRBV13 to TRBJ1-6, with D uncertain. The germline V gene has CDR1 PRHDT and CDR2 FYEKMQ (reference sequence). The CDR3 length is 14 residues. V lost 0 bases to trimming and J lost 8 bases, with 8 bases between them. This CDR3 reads CASSLGLGYSPLHF. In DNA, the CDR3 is TGTGCCAGCAGCTTAGGCCTAGGTTATTCACCCCTCCACTTT.

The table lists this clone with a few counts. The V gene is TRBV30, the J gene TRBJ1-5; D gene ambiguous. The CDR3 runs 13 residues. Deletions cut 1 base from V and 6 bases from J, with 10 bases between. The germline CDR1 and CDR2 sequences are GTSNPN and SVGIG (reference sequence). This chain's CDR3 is CAWSEGSGQPQHF. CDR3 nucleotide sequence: TGTGCCTGGAGTGAAGGGAGCGGTCAGCCCCAGCATTTT.

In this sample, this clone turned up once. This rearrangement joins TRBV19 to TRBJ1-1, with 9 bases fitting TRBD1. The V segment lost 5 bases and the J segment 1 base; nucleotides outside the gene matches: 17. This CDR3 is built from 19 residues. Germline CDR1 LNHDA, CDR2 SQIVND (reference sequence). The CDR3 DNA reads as TGTGCCAGTAGTCCCCTGATCGGGACAGGGAGGATGAGGAACACTGAAGCTTTCTTT. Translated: CASSPLIGTGRMRNTEAFF.